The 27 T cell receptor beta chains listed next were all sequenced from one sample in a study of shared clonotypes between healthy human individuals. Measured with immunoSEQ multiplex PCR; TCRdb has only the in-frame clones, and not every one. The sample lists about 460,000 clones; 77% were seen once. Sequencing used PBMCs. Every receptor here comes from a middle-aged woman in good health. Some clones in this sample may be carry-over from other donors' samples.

DNA of the CDR3: TGTGCCAGCAGCTTAGGCAACCGGGACACTGAAGCTTTCTTT. It specifies CASSLGNRDTEAFF. V is TRBV7-6 and J is TRBJ1-1; D is unresolved. V was trimmed by 1 base and J by 3 bases, leaving 9 bases between them. CDR3 size: 14 residues. Germline V gene data show CDR1 as SGHVS and CDR2 as FNYEAQ.

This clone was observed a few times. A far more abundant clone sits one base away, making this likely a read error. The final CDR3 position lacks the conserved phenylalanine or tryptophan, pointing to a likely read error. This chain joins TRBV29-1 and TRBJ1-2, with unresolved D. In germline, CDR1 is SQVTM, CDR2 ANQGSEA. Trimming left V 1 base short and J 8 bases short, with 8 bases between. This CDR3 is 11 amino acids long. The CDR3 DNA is TGCAGCGTTGAAGTTGAGCAGGGCTACACCCTC. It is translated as CSVEVEQGYTL.

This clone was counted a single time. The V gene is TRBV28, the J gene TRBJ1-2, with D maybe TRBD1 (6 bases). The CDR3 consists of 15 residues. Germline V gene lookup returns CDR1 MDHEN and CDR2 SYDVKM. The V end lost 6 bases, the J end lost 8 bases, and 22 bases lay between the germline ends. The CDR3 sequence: CASSGHDRLTRGYTF. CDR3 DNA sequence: TGTGCCAGCAGCGGACATGACAGGCTCACCCGGGGCTACACCTTC.

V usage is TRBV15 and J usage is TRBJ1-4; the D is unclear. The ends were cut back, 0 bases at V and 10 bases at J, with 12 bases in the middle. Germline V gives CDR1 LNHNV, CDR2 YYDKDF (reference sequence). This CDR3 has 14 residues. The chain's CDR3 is CATSRDGTLGKLFF. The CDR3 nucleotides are TGTGCCACCAGCAGAGATGGTACGTTGGGAAAACTGTTTTTT.

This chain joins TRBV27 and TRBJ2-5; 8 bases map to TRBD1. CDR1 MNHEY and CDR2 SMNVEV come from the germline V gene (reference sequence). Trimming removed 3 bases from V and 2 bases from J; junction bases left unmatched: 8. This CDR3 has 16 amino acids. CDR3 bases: TGTGCCAGCAGTTTCTCCACTGGACAGGGACAAGAGACCCAGTACTTC. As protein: CASSFSTGQGQETQYF.

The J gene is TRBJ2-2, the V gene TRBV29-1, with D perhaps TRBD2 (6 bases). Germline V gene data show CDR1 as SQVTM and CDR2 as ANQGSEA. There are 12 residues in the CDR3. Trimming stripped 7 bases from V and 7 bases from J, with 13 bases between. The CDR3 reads CSASGLIGELFF. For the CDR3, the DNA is TGCAGCGCTTCGGGACTGATCGGGGAGCTGTTTTTT.

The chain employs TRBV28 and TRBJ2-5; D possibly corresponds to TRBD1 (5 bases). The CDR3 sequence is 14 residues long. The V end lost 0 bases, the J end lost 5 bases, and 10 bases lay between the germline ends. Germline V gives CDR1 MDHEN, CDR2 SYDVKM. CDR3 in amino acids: CASSLWGRVETQYF. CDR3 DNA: TGTGCCAGCAGTTTATGGGGCAGGGTTGAGACCCAGTACTTC. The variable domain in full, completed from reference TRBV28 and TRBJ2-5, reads DVKVTQSSRYLVKRTGEKVFLECVQDMDHENMFWYRQDPGLGLRLIYFSYDVKMKEKGDIPEGYSVSREKKERFSLILESASTNQTSMYLCASSLWGRVETQYFGPGTRLLVL.

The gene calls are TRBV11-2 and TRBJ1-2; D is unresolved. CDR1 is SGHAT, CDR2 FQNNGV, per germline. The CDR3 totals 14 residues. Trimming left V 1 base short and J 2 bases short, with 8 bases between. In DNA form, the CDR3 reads TGTGCCAGCAGCTTAGTGAACTTCAACTATGGCTACACCTTC. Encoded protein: CASSLVNFNYGYTF.

This chain's CDR3 is CSVQGQSSYEQYF. DNA of the CDR3: TGCAGCGTTCAGGGCCAAAGCTCCTACGAGCAGTACTTC. V is TRBV29-1 and J is TRBJ2-7; TRBD1 might be the D (5 bases). Germline values: CDR1 SQVTM, CDR2 ANQGSEA. Trimming left V 5 bases short and J 0 bases short, with 11 bases between. The CDR3 totals 13 residues.

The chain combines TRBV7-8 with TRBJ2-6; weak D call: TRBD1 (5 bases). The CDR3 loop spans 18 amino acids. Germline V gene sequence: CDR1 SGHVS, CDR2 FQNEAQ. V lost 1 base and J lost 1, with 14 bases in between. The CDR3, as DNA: TGTGCCAGCAGCTTAGACAGGAGAAGGGGTTCTGGGGCCAACGTCCTGACTTTC. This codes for CASSLDRRRGSGANVLTF.

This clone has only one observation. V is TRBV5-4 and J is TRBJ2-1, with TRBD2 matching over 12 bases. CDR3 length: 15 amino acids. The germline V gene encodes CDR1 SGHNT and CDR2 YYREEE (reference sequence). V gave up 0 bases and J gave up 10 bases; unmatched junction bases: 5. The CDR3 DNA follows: TGTGCCAGCAGCTTGGCTAGCGGGAGGGCCGGGGAGCAGTTCTTC. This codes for CASSLASGRAGEQFF.

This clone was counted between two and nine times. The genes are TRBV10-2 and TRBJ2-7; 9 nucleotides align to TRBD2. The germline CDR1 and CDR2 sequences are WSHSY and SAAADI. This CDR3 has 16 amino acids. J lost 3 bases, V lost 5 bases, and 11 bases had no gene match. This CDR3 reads CASSPPSGLANYEQYF. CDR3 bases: TGCGCCAGCAGTCCGCCATCGGGACTAGCCAACTACGAGCAGTACTTC.

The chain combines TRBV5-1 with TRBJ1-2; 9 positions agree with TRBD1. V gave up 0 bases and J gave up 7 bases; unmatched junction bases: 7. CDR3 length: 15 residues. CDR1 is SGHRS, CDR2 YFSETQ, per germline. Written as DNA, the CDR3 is TGCGCCAGCAGCTTGGAGGACAGGGGATGGGGTGGCTACACCTTC. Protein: CASSLEDRGWGGYTF.

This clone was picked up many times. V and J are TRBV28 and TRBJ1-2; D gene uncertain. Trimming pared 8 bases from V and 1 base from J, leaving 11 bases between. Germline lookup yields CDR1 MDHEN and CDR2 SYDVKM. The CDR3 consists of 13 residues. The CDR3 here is CASGPDINYGYTF. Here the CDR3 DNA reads TGTGCCAGCGGGCCCGACATTAACTATGGCTACACCTTC.

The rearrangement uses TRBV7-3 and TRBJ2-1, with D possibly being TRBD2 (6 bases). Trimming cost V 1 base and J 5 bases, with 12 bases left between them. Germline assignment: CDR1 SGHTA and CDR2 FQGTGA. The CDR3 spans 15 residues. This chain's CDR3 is CASSLSGTPHNEQFF. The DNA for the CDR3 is TGTGCCAGCAGCTTAAGCGGGACTCCTCACAATGAGCAGTTCTTC. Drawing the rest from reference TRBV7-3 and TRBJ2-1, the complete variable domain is GAGVSQTPSNKVTEKGKYVELRCDPISGHTALYWYRQSLGQGPEFLIYFQGTGAADDSGLPNDRFFAVRPEGSVSTLKIQRTERGDSAVYLCASSLSGTPHNEQFFGPGTRLTVL.

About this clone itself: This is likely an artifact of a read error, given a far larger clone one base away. The CDR3 DNA follows: TGTGCCGGCAGCGATTTGGGACAGGGATTGAACTATGGCTACACCTTC. This codes for CAGSDLGQGLNYGYTF. The rearrangement links TRBV5-6 to TRBJ1-2; TRBD1 aligns across 9 bases. Germline lookup yields CDR1 SGHDT and CDR2 YYEEEE. The CDR3 length is 16 residues.

CDR3 in amino acids: CASTSTGQSLGANVLTF. CDR3 nucleotides: TGTGCCAGCACCTCCACGGGGCAGTCTCTGGGGGCCAACGTCCTGACTTTC. The chain employs TRBV2 and TRBJ2-6; D is possibly TRBD1 or TRBD2 (5 bases each). V lost 7 bases and J 4 bases, leaving 20 bases between the germline ends. The germline V gene encodes CDR1 SNHLY and CDR2 FYNNEI. CDR3 length equals 17 residues.

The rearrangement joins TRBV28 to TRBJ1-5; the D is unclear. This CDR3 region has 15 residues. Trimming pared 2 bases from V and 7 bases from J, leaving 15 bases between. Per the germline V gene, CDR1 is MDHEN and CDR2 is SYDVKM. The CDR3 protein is CASSLETVGKQPQHF. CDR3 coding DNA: TGTGCCAGCAGTTTAGAAACTGTGGGGAAGCAGCCCCAGCATTTT. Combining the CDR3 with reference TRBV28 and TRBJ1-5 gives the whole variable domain DVKVTQSSRYLVKRTGEKVFLECVQDMDHENMFWYRQDPGLGLRLIYFSYDVKMKEKGDIPEGYSVSREKKERFSLILESASTNQTSMYLCASSLETVGKQPQHFGDGTRLSIL.

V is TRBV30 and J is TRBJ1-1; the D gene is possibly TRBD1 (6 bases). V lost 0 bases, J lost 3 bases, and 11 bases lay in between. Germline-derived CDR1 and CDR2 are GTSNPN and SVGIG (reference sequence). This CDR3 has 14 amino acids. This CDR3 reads CAWSVNREDTEAFF. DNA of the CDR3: TGTGCCTGGAGTGTAAACAGGGAGGACACTGAAGCTTTCTTT.

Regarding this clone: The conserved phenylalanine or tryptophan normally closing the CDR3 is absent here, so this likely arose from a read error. DNA for the CDR3: TGTGCCTGGAGTCGACAGGCGCTTACCTACGAGCAGTACCTC. Translating it yields CAWSRQALTYEQYL. The chain carries TRBV30 and TRBJ2-7; TRBD1 might be the D (6 bases). CDR3 length equals 14 residues. Germline-derived CDR1 and CDR2 are GTSNPN and SVGIG (reference sequence). V was pared by 2 bases and J by 2 bases, with 13 bases between.

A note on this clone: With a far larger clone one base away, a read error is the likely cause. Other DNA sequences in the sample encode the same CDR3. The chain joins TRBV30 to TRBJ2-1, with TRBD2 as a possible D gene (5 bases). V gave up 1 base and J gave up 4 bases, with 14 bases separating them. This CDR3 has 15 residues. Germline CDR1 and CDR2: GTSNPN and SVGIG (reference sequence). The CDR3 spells CAWSGTSGTYNEQFF. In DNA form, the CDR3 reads TGTGCCTGGAGTGGGACCAGCGGAACTTACAATGAGCAGTTCTTC.

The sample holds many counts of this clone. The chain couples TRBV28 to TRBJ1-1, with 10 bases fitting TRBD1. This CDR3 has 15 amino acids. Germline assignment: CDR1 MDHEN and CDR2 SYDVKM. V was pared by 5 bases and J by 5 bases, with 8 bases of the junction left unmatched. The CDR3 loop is CASSPADRGGTEAFF. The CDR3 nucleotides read TGTGCCAGCAGTCCAGCGGACAGGGGGGGTACTGAAGCTTTCTTT.

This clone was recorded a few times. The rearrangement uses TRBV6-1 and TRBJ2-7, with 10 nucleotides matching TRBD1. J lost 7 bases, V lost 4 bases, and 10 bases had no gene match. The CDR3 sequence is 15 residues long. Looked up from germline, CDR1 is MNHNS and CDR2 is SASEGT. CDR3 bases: TGTGCCAGCAGTGGTTCCGGGACAGGGGTTGGAGAGCAGTACTTC. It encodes CASSGSGTGVGEQYF.

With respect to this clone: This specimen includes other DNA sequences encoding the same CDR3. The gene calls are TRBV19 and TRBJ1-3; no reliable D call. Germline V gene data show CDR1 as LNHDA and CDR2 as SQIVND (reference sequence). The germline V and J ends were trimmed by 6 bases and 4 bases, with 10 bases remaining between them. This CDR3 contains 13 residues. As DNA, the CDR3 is TGTGCCAGTAGCCCGACATTGGGAAACACCATATATTTT. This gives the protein CASSPTLGNTIYF.

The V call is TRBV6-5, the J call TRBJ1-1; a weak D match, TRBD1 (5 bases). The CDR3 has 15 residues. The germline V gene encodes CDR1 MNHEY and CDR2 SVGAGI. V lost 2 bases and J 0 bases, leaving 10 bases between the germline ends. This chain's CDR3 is CASSYKGDLNTEAFF. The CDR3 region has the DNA TGTGCCAGCAGTTACAAAGGGGATTTGAACACTGAAGCTTTCTTT.

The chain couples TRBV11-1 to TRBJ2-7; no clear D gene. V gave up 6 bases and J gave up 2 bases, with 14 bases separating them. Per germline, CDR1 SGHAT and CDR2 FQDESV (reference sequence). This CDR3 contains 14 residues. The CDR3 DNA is TGTGCCAGCAGGGCCCAGTCCGGTCCCTACGAGCAGTACTTC. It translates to CASRAQSGPYEQYF.

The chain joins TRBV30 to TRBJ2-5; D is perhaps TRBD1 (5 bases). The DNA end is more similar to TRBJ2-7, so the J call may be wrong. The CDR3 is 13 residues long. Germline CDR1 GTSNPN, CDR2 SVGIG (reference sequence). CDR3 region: CAWSGGRVYEQYF. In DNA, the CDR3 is TGTGCCTGGAGTGGTGGCAGGGTCTACGAGCAGTACTTC.